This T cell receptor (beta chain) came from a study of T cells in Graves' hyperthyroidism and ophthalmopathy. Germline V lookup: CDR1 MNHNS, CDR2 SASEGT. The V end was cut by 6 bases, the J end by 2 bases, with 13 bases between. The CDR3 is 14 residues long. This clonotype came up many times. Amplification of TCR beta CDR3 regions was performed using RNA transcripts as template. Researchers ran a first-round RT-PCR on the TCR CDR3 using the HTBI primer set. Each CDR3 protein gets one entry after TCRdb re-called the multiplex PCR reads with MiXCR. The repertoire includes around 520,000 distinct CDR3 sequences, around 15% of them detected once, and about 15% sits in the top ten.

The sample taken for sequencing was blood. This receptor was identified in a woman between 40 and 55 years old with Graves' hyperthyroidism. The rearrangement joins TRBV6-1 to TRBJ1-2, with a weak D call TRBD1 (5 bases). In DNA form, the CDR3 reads TGTGCCAGCAGCGGGGCCGGCCCCAACTATGGCTACACCTTC. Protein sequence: CASSGAGPNYGYTF.